This paragraph covers one T cell receptor beta chain sequence. There are 16 residues in the CDR3. CDR1 is SGHTA and CDR2 is FQGNSA in the germline V gene. With V trimmed by 3 bases and J by 1 base, 5 bases remained unmatched. This sample is part of a study of OX40 agonist ivuxolimab in advanced cancers. Turning to the study itself: Ivuxolimab is a fully human IgG2 antibody that activates OX40 (CD134). Patients were dosed intravenously with ivuxolimab at 0.01 to 10 mg/kg every 2 weeks.

Some clones are missing from TCRdb's copy, which holds only in-frame ones; the method was immunoSEQ multiplex PCR. The sample lists 90,000 to 100,000 clones, about four fifths occurring once. Systemic immunosuppression or a history of autoimmune disease excluded patients. This sequence joins TRBV7-2 and TRBJ2-4, with 8 nucleotides matching TRBD2. Sequences were derived from CD4+ or CD8+ T cells sorted from blood, sampled in a trial of the OX40 agonist ivuxolimab. The receptor was derived from an adult with an advanced solid tumor such as melanoma, head and neck, liver or kidney cancer. The CDR3 is CASSFGGAVAKNIQYF. The CDR3, as DNA: TGTGCCAGCAGCTTCGGGGGGGCGGTTGCCAAAAACATTCAGTACTTC.